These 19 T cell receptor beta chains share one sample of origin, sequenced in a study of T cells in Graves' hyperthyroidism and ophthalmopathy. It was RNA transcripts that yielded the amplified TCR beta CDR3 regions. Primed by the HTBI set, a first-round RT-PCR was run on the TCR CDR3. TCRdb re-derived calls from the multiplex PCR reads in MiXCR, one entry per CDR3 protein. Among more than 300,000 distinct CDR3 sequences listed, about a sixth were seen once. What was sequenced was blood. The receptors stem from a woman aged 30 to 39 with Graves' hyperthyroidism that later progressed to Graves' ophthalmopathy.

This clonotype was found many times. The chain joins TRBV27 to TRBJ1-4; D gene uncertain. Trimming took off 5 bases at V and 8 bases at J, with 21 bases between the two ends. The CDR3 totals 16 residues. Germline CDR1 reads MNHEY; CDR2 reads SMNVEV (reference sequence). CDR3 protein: CASSPSIESHPEKLFF. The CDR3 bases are TGTGCCAGCAGTCCATCCATAGAGTCCCACCCGGAAAAACTGTTTTTT. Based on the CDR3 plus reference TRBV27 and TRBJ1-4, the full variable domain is EAQVTQNPRYLITVTGKKLTVTCSQNMNHEYMSWYRQDPGLGLRQIYYSMNVEVTDKGDVPEGYKVSRKEKRNFPLILESPSPNQTSLYFCASSPSIESHPEKLFFGSGTQLSVL.

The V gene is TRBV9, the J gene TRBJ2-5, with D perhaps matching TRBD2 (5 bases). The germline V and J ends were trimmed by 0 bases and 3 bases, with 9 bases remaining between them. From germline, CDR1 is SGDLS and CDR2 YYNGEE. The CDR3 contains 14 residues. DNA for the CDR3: TGTGCCAGCAGCGTAGCAGCGGTTGAAGAGACCCAGTACTTC. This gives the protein CASSVAAVEETQYF.

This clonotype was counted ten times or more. The DNA of the CDR3 is TGTGCCAGCAGCTTAGTTCAGGACACTGAAGCTTTCTTT. Translating it yields CASSLVQDTEAFF. V usage is TRBV7-2 and J usage is TRBJ1-1, with D unclear. This CDR3 contains 13 residues. The V gene's germline CDR1 is SGHTA and CDR2 FQGNSA. V was pared by 1 base and J by 3 bases, with 6 bases between.

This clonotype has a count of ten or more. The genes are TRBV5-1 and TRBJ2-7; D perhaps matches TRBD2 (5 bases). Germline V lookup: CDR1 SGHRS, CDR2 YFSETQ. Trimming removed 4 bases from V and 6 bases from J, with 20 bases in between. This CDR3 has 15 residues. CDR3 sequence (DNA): TGCGCCAGCAGCCTCGATGGCATGAGGGAGTCCGAGCAGTACTTC. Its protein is CASSLDGMRESEQYF.

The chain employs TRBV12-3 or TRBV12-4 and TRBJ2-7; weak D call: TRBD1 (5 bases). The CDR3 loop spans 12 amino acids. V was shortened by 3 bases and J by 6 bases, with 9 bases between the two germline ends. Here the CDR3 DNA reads TGTGCCAGCAGTTTCCCCAGGGCCGAGCAGTACTTC. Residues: CASSFPRAEQYF.

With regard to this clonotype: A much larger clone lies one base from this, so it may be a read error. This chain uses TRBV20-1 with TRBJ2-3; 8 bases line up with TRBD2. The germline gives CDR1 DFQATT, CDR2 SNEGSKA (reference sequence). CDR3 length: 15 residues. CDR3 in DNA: TGCGGTGCCACGCTCGCGGGAGGTTGGGCAGATACGCAGTATTTT. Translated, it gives CGATLAGGWADTQYF.

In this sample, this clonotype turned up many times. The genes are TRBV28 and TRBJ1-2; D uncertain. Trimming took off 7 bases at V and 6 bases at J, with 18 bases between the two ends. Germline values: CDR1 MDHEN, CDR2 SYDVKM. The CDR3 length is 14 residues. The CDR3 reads CASTEGQGRDGYTF. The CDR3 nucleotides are TGTGCCAGCACTGAGGGCCAAGGGAGGGATGGCTACACCTTC.

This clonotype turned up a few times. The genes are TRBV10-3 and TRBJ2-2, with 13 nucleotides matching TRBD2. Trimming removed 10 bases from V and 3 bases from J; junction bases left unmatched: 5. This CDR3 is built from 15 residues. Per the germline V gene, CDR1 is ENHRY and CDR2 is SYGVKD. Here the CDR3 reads CATMTSGGYTGELFF. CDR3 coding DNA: TGTGCCACTATGACTAGCGGGGGGTACACCGGGGAGCTGTTTTTT.

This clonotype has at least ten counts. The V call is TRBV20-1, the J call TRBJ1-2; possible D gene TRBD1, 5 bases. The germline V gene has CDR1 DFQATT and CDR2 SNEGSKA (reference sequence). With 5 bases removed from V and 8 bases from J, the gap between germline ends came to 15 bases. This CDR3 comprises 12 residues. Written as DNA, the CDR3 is TGCAGTGCTCAGGGTGGTTTTGAAGGCTACACCTTC. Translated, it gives CSAQGGFEGYTF.

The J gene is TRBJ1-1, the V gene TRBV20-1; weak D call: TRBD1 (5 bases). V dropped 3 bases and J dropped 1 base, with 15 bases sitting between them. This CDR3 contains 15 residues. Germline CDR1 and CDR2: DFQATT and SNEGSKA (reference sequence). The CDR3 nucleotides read TGCAGTGCTAGTTTAGGGGCAGGGACGAACACTGAAGCTTTCTTT. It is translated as CSASLGAGTNTEAFF.

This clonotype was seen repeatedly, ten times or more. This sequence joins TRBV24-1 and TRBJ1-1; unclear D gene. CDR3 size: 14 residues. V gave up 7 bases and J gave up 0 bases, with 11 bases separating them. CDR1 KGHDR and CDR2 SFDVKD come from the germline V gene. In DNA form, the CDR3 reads TGTGCCACCAGCGGACCGTTTATGAACACTGAAGCTTTCTTT. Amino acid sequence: CATSGPFMNTEAFF.

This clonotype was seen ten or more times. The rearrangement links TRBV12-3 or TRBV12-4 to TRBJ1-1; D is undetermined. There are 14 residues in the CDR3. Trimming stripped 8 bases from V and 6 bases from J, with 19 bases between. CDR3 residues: CASLTSSGVAEAFF. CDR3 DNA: TGTGCCAGCTTGACCTCCAGCGGGGTCGCTGAAGCTTTCTTT.

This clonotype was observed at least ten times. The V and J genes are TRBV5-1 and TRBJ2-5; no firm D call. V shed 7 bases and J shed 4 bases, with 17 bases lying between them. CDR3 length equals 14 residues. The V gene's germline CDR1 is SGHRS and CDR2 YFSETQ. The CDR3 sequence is CASAPGRSGETQYF. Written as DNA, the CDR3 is TGCGCCAGCGCGCCCGGTAGAAGTGGAGAGACCCAGTACTTC. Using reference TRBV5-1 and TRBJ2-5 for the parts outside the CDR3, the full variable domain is KAGVTQTPRYLIKTRGQQVTLSCSPISGHRSVSWYQQTPGQGLQFLFEYFSETQRNKGNFPGRFSGRQFSNSRSEMNVSTLELGDSALYLCASAPGRSGETQYFGPGTRLLVL.

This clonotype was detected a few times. The CDR3 sequence: CASSAGTRFHEQYF. Written as DNA, the CDR3 is TGTGCCAGCAGTGCCGGGACTAGGTTCCACGAGCAGTACTTC. The V call is TRBV5-6, the J call TRBJ2-7; TRBD2 agrees at 8 bases. With 5 bases clipped from V and 5 bases from J, the junction kept 9 bases outside the gene matches. The CDR3 length is 14 residues. Germline CDR1 and CDR2: SGHDT and YYEEEE.

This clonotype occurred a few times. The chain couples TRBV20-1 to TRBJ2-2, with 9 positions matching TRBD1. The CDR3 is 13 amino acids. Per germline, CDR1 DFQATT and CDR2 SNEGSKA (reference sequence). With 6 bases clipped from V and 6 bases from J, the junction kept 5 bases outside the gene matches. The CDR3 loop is CSAGQGIAGELFF. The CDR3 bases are TGCAGTGCGGGACAGGGCATCGCCGGGGAGCTGTTTTTT.

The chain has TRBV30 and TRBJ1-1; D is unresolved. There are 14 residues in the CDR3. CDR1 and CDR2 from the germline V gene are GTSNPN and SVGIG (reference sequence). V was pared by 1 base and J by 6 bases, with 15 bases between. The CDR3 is CAWSDTDQWAEAFF. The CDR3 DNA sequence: TGTGCCTGGAGTGACACCGATCAATGGGCTGAAGCTTTCTTT. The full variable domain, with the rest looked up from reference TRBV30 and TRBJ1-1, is SQTIHQWPATLVQPVGSPLSLECTVEGTSNPNLYWYRQAAGRGLQLLFYSVGIGQISSEVPQNLSASRPQDRQFILSSKKLLLSDSGFYLCAWSDTDQWAEAFFGQGTRLTVV.

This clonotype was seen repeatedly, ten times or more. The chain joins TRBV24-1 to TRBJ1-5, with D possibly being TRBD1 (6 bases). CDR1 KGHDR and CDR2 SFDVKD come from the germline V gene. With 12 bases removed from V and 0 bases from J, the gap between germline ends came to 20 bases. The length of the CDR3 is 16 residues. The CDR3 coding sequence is TGTGCCCAAACTCTTCGGGACATTAATAGCAATCAGCCCCAGCATTTT. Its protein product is CAQTLRDINSNQPQHF.

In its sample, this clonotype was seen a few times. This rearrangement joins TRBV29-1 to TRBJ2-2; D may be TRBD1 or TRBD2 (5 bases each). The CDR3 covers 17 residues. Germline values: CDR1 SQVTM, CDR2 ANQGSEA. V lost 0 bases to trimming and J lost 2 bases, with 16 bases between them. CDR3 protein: CSVEDLPGTRNTGELFF. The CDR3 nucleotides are TGCAGCGTTGAAGATCTTCCCGGGACGCGAAACACCGGGGAGCTGTTTTTT.

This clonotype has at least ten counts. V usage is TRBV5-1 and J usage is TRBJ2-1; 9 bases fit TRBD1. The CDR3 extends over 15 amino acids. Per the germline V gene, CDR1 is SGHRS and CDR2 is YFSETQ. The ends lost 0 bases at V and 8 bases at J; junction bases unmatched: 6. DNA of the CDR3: TGCGCCAGCAGCTTGGGGACAGGGGTTGGGGATGAGCAGTTCTTC. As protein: CASSLGTGVGDEQFF. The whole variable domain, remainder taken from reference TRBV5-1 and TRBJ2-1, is KAGVTQTPRYLIKTRGQQVTLSCSPISGHRSVSWYQQTPGQGLQFLFEYFSETQRNKGNFPGRFSGRQFSNSRSEMNVSTLELGDSALYLCASSLGTGVGDEQFFGPGTRLTVL.